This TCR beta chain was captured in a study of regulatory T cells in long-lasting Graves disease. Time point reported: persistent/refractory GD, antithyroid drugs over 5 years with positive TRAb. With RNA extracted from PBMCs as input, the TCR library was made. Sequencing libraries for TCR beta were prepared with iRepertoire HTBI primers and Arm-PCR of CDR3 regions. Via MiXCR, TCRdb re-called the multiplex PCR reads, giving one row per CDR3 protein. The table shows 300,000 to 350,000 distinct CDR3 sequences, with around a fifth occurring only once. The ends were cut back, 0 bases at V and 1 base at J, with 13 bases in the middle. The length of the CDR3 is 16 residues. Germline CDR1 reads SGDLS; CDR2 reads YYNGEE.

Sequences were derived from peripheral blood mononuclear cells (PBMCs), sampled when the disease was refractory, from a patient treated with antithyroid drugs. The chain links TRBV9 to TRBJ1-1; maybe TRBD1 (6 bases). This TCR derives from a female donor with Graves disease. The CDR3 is CASSVGPGDKNTEAFF. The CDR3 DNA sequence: TGTGCCAGCAGCGTAGGCCCGGGGGACAAGAACACTGAAGCTTTCTTT.